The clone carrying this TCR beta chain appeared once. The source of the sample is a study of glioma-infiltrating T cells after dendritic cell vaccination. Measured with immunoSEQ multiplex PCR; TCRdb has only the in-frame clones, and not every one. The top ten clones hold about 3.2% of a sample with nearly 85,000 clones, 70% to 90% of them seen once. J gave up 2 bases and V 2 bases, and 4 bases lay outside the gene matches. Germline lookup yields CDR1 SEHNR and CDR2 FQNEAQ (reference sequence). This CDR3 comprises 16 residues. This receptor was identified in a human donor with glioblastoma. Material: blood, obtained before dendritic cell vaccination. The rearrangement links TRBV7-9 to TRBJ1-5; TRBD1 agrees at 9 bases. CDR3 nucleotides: TGTGCCAGCAGCTTAACAGGGGGCGCAGGCAATCAGCCCCAGCATTTT. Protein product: CASSLTGGAGNQPQHF. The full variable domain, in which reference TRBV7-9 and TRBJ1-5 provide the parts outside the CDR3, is DTGVSQNPRHKITKRGQNVTFRCDPISEHNRLYWYRQTLGQGPEFLTYFQNEAQLEKSRLLSDRFSAERPKGSFSTLEIQRTEQGDSAMYLCASSLTGGAGNQPQHFGDGTRLSIL.